This T cell receptor (beta chain) was observed in a study of cytomegalovirus exposure and HLA in healthy donors. Study context: There were 75 million to 95 million unique TCRs (from HLA-typed donors) in an early data release. Points from the study as a whole: Later analysis placed DRB1 highest and HLA-C lowest in TCR association rates, which differed by HLA locus. Later analysis demonstrated an association between a missense DCLRE1C variant and TCR beta V- and J-gene trimming.

PCR involved 60 Vbeta and 13 Jbeta primers. Profiled with immunoSEQ multiplex PCR; TCRdb holds only in-frame clones, not every one. The sample holds about 210,000 clones, more than 75% seen once. Points on this clone: Its antigen is currently unknown.

The germline V gene encodes CDR1 MDHEN and CDR2 SYDVKM. Trimming removed 7 bases from V and 0 bases from J; junction bases left unmatched: 6. The CDR3 runs to 15 residues. The chain joins TRBV28 to TRBJ2-3; TRBD2 matches 8 bases. The specimen sequenced was PBMCs. The clonotype was recovered from a woman younger than 45 in good health and CMV-seropositive. For the CDR3, the DNA is TGTGCCAGCAAACTAGCGGTCACTAGCACAGATACGCAGTATTTT. Translating it yields CASKLAVTSTDTQYF.